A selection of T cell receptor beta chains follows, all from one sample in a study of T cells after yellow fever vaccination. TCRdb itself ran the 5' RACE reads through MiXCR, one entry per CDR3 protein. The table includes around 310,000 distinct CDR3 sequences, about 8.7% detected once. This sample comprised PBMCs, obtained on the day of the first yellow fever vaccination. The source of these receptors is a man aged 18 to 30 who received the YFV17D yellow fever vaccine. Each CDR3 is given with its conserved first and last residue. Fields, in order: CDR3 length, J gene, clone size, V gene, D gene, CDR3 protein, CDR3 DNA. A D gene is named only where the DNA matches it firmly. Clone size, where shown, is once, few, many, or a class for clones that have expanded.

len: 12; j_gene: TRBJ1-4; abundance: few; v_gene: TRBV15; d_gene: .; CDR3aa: CATSFLREKLFF; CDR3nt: TGTGCCACCAGCTTTCTCCGGGAAAAACTGTTTTTT
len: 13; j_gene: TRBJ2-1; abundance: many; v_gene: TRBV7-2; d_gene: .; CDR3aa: CASSLDPGDEQFF; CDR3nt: TGTGCCAGCAGCTTAGATCCAGGCGATGAGCAGTTCTTC
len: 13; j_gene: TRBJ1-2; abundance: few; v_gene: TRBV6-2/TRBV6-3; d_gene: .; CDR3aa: CASSYSPYYGYTF; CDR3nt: TGTGCCAGCAGTTACTCACCGTACTATGGCTACACCTTC
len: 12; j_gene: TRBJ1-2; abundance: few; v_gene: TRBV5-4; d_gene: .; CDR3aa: CASSFGDYGYTF; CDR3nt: TGTGCCAGCAGCTTCGGGGACTATGGCTACACCTTC
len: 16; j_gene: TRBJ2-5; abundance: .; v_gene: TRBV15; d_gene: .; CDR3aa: CATSSTEETRWETQYF; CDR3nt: TGTGCCACCAGCAGCACCGAGGAGACGCGGTGGGAGACCCAGTACTTC
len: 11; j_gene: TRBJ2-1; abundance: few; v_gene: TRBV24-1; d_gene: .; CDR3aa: CATSEGMKQFF; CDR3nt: TGTGCCACCAGTGAGGGGATGAAGCAGTTCTTC
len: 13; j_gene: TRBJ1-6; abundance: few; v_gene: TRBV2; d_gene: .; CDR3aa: CASRDNRDSPLHF; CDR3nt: TGTGCCAGCAGAGATAACAGGGATTCACCCCTCCACTTT
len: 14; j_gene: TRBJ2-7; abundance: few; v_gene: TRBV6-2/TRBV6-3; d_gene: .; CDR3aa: CASGRPGRPYEQYF; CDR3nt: TGTGCCAGCGGACGTCCGGGACGCCCCTACGAGCAGTACTTC
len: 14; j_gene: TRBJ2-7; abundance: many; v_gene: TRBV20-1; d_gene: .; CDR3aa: CSANPRRSSYEQYF; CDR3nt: TGCAGTGCTAACCCCAGGCGGAGCTCCTACGAGCAGTACTTC
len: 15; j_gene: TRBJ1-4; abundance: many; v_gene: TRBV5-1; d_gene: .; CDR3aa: CASSEDGYFDEKLFF; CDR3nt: TGCGCCAGCAGCGAGGACGGGTACTTTGACGAAAAACTGTTTTTT
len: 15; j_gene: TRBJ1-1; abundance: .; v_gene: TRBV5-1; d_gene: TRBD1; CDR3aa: CASSSTGVEDTEAFF; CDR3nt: TGCGCCAGCAGCTCCACAGGGGTTGAGGACACTGAAGCTTTCTTT
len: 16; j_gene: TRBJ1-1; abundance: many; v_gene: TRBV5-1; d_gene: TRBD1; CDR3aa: CPATSGTEEPNTEAFF; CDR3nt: TGCCCCGCTACAAGCGGGACAGAAGAACCAAACACTGAAGCTTTCTTT
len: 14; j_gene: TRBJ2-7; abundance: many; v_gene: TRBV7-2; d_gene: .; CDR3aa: CASSLGRSSYEQYF; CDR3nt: TGTGCCAGCAGCTTAGGACGGAGCTCCTACGAGCAGTACTTC
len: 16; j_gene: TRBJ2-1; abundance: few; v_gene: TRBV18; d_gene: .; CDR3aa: CASSTGTRRSYNEQFF; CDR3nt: TGTGCCAGCTCAACCGGGACCCGGAGGTCCTACAATGAGCAGTTCTTC
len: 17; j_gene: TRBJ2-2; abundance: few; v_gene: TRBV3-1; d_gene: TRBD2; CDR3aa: CASSQGLSGGNTGELFF; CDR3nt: TGTGCCAGCAGCCAAGGTCTTAGCGGGGGTAACACCGGGGAGCTGTTTTTT
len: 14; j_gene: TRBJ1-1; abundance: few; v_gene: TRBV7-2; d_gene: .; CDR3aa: CASSLVGGHTEAFF; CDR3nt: TGTGCCAGCAGCTTAGTAGGGGGACACACTGAAGCTTTCTTT
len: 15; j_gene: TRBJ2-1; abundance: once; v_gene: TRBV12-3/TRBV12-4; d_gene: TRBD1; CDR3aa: CASSTEQGSYNEQFF; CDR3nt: TGTGCCAGCAGTACTGAACAGGGGTCCTACAATGAGCAGTTCTTC
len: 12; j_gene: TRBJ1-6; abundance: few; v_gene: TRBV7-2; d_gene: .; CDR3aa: CASSPTPSPLHF; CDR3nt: TGTGCCAGCAGTCCAACGCCCTCACCCCTCCACTTT
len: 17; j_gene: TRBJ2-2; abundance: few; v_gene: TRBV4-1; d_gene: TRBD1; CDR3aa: CASSRLPRDRGTGELFF; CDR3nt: TGCGCCAGCAGCCGCCTGCCCCGGGACAGGGGAACCGGGGAGCTGTTTTTT
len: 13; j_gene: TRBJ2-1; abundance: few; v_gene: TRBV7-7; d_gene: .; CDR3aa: CASSLGRRDEQFF; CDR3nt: TGTGCCAGCAGCTTAGGAAGGCGGGATGAGCAGTTCTTC
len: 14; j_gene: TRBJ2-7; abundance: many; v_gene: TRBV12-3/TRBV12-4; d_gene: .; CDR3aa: CASMGSTSSYEQYF; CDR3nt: TGTGCCAGCATGGGATCGACATCCTCCTACGAGCAGTACTTC
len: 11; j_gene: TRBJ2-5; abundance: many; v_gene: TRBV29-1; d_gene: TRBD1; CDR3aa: CSGLRQGAQYF; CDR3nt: TGCAGCGGCCTCCGACAGGGAGCCCAGTACTTC
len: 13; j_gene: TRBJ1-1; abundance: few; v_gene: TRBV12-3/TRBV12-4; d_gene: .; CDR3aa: CASTPWGAGEAFF; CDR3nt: TGTGCCAGCACCCCGTGGGGGGCTGGTGAAGCTTTCTTT
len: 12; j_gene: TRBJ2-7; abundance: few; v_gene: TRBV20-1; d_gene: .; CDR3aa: CSARDDWYEQYF; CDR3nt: TGCAGTGCTAGAGACGACTGGTACGAGCAGTACTTC
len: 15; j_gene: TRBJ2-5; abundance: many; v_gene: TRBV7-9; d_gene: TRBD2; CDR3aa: CASSLPSGGAETQYF; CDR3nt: TGTGCCAGCAGCTTACCTAGCGGGGGAGCAGAGACCCAGTACTTC
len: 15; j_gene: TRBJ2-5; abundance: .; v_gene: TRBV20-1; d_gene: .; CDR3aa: CSAPRRRTHQETQYF; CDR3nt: TGCAGTGCTCCCCGACGACGGACTCACCAAGAGACCCAGTACTTC
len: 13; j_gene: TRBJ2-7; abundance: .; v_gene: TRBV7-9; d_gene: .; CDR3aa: CASSLRDTYEQYF; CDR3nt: TGTGCCAGCAGCCTCCGGGACACCTACGAGCAGTACTTC
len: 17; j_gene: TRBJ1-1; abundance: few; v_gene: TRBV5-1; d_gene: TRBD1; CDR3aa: CASSLAAGGAVNTEAFF; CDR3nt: TGCGCCAGCAGCTTGGCCGCAGGGGGCGCAGTTAACACTGAAGCTTTCTTT
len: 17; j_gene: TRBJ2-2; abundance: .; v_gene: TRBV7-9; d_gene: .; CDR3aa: CASSLGLGALDTGELFF; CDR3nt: TGTGCCAGCAGCTTAGGTCTTGGGGCATTGGACACCGGGGAGCTGTTTTTT
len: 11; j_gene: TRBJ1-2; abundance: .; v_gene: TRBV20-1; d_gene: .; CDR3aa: CSAEGDYGYTF; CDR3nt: TGCAGTGCTGAGGGGGATTATGGCTACACCTTC
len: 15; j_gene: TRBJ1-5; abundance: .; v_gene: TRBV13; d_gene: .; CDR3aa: CASSLRGGAGQPQHF; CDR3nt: TGTGCCAGCAGCCTAAGGGGGGGTGCCGGACAGCCCCAGCATTTT
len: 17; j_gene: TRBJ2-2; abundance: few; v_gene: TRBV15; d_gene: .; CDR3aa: CATSRDPAGASTGELFF; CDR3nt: TGTGCCACCAGCAGAGATCCGGCGGGGGCTTCCACCGGGGAGCTGTTTTTT
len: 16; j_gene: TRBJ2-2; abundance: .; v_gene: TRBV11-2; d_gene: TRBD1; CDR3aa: CASSPLGQGHTGELFF; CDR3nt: TGTGCCAGCAGCCCTCTTGGACAGGGCCACACCGGGGAGCTGTTTTTT
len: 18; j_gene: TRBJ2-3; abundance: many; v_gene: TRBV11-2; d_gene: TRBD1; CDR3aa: CASSPDGQDMASTDTQYF; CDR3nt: TGTGCCAGCAGCCCCGACGGACAGGATATGGCTAGCACAGATACGCAGTATTTT
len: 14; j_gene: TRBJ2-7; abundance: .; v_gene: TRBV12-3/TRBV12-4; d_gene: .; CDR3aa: CASSLFSSSVEQYF; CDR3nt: TGTGCCAGCAGTTTATTCTCTAGTTCGGTCGAGCAGTACTTC
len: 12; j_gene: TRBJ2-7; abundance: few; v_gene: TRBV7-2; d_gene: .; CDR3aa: CASSHINREQYF; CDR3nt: TGTGCCAGCAGCCATATCAATAGGGAGCAGTACTTC
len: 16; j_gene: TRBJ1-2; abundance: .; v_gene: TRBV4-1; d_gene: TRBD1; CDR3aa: CASSQPRQGSNYGYTF; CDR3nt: TGCGCCAGCAGCCAACCCCGACAGGGGTCGAACTATGGCTACACCTTC
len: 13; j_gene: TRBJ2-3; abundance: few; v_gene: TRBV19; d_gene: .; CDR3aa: CASSIWGTDTQYF; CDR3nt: TGTGCCAGTAGTATTTGGGGGACAGATACGCAGTATTTT
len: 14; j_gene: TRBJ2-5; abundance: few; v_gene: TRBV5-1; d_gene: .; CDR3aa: CASSLRQSQETQYF; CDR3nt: TGCGCCAGCAGTCTGCGTCAGTCTCAAGAGACCCAGTACTTC
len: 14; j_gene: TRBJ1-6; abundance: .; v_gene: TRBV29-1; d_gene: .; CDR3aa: CSQNGILPNSPLHF; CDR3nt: TGCAGCCAAAATGGAATCTTACCAAATTCACCCCTCCACTTT
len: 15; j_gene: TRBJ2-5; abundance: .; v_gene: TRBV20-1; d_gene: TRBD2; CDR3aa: CSARDRRGLAGTQYF; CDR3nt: TGCAGTGCTAGAGATCGTCGGGGACTAGCGGGGACCCAGTACTTC
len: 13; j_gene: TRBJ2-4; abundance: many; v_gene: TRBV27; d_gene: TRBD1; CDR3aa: CASSRQGENIQYF; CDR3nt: TGTGCCAGCAGTCGACAGGGGGAGAACATTCAGTACTTC
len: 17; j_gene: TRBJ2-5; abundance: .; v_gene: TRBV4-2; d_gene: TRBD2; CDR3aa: CASSQGTSGGFQETQYF; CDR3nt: TGTGCCAGCAGCCAGGGTACTAGCGGGGGGTTCCAAGAGACCCAGTACTTC
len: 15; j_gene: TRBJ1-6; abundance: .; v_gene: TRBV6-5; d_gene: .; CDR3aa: CASSYYTVSNSPLHF; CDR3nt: TGTGCCAGCAGTTACTATACAGTTAGTAATTCACCCCTCCACTTT
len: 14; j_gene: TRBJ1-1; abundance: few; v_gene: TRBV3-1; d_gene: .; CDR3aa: CASSQDRWDTEAFF; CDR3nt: TGTGCCAGCAGCCAAGATCGGTGGGACACTGAAGCTTTCTTT
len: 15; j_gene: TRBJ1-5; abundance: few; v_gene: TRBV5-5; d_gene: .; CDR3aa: CASSRELALGQPQHF; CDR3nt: TGTGCCAGCAGCCGCGAATTGGCTCTAGGGCAGCCCCAGCATTTT
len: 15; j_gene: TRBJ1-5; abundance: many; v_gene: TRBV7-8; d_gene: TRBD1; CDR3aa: CASSSMGQLNQPQHF; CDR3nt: TGTGCCAGCAGCTCGATGGGACAGCTCAATCAGCCCCAGCATTTT
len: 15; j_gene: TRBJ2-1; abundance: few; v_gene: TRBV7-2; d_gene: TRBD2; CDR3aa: CASSRIAGGPNEQFF; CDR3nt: TGTGCCAGCAGCCGAATAGCGGGGGGCCCCAATGAGCAGTTCTTC
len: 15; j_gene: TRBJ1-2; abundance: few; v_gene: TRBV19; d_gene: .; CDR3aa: CASSMIGRLLYRYTF; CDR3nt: TGTGCCAGTAGTATGATCGGCAGGCTCCTCTATCGCTACACCTTC
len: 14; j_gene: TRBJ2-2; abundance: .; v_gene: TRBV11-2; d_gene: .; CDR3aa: CASSFYVNTGELFF; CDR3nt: TGTGCCAGCAGCTTTTATGTAAACACCGGGGAGCTGTTTTTT
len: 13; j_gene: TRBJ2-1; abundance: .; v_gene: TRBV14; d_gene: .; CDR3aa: CASSQWPHNFEFF; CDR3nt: TGTGCCAGCAGCCAATGGCCGCATAATTTCGAGTTCTTC
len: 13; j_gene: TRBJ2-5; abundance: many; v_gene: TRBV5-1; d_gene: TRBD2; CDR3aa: CASSLASGETQYF; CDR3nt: TGCGCCAGCAGCTTGGCTAGCGGCGAGACCCAGTACTTC
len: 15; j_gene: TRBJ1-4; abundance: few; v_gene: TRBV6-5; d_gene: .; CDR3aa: CASSYGQTTNEKLFF; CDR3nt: TGTGCCAGCAGTTACGGGCAGACAACTAATGAAAAACTGTTTTTT
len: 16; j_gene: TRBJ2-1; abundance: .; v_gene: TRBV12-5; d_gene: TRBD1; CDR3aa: CASGPRTGNYFNEQFF; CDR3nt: TGTGCTAGTGGGCCTCGGACAGGGAATTACTTCAATGAGCAGTTCTTC
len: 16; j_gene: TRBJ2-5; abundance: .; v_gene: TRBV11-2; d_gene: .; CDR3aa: CASSLGEGQYQETQYF; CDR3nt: TGTGCCAGCAGCTTAGGCGAGGGCCAGTACCAAGAGACCCAGTACTTC